What follows is one T cell receptor (beta chain) and its context. In the source study's methods: Reference gene primer amplification gave nucleated cell count estimates. Clones were sequenced by immunoSEQ multiplex PCR, and TCRdb holds only the in-frame ones, with some missing. The V and J calls and clone size come from that table; D and trimming were worked out from the DNA. The sample lists 65,000 or so clones; roughly 80% were seen once. The sample is drawn from a study of blood T cell repertoires in COVID-19. Study-level information: The study drew acute and convalescent COVID-19 samples from the United States, Italy and Spain. T cells, B-cell-depleted T cells, or PBMCs supplied cDNA or gDNA.

The germline V gene encodes CDR1 SGHAT and CDR2 FQNNGV. The trim removed 0 bases at V and 4 bases at J, leaving 3 bases unmatched. The CDR3 runs to 16 residues. What was sequenced was peripheral blood. This sequence joins TRBV11-2 and TRBJ2-1, with 10 positions matching TRBD2. This clonotype was sampled from a woman in her 70s with acute or convalescent COVID-19. Here the CDR3 DNA reads TGTGCCAGCAGCTTAGACGTAGCGGGGGGATACAATGAGCAGTTCTTC. It codes for CASSLDVAGGYNEQFF.